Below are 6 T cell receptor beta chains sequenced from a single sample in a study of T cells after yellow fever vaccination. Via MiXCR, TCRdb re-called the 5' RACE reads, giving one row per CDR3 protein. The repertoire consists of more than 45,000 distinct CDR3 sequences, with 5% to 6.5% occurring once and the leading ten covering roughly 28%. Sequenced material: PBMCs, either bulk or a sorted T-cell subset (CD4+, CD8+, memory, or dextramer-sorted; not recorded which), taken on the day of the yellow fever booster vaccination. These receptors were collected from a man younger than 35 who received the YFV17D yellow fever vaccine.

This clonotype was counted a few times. The CDR3 nucleotides read TGTGCCATCAGTGATATAGAACAGAATAATTCACCCCTCCACTTT. This sequence encodes CAISDIEQNNSPLHF. The chain uses TRBV10-3 and TRBJ1-6, with D hard to call. This CDR3 spans 15 amino acids. Germline V gene lookup returns CDR1 ENHRY and CDR2 SYGVKD. Trimming stripped 3 bases from V and 5 bases from J, with 11 bases between.

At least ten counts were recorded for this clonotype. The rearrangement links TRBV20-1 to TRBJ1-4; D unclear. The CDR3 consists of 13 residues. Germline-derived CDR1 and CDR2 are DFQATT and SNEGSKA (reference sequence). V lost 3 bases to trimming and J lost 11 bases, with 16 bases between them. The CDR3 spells CSASDVRSRKLFF. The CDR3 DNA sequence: TGCAGTGCTAGTGATGTCCGCTCACGGAAACTGTTTTTT.

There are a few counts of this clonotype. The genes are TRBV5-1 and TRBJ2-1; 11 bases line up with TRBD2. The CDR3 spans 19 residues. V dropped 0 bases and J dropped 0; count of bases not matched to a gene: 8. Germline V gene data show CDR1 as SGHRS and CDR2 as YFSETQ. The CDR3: CASSLAASGGRSSYNEQFF. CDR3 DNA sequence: TGCGCCAGCAGCTTGGCAGCTAGCGGGGGGCGTAGCTCCTACAATGAGCAGTTCTTC.

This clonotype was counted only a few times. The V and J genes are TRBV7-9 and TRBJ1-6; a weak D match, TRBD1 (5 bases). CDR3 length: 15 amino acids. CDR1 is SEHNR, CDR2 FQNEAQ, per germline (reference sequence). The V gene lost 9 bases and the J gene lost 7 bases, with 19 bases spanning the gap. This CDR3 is CASRDLGRANSPLHF. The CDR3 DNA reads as TGTGCCAGTAGAGATCTAGGCAGGGCCAATTCACCCCTCCACTTT.

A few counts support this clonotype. Here the CDR3 DNA reads TGTGCCAGCAGTTTCGGGACAGGGAGCTACGAGCAGTACGTC. Protein product: CASSFGTGSYEQYV. This chain connects TRBV28 to TRBJ2-7; 9 bases are a match to TRBD1. Germline V gives CDR1 MDHEN, CDR2 SYDVKM. V lost 3 bases and J lost 3; bases outside the gene matches: 3. The CDR3 contains 14 residues.

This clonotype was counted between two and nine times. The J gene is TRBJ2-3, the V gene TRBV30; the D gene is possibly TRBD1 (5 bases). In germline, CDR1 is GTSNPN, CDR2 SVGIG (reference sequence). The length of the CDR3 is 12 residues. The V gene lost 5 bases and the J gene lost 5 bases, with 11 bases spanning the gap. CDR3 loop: CAWDSWGDTQYF. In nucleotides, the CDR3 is TGTGCCTGGGACAGCTGGGGAGATACGCAGTATTTT.